The source of this T cell receptor beta chain is a study of early T cells in non-severe SARS-CoV-2 infection. From the 5' RACE reads, TCRdb called clonotypes with MiXCR, one entry per CDR3 protein. Of under 35,000 distinct CDR3 sequences in the sample, around 4.4% were seen once. This clonotype was recorded at least ten times. Trimming took off 2 bases at V and 4 bases at J, with 13 bases between the two ends. Germline values: CDR1 SGHNT, CDR2 YYREEE (reference sequence). The CDR3 is 14 residues long. Sequencing was done on a sample of whole blood. The chain employs TRBV5-4 and TRBJ2-7, with D uncertain. This sequence originates from an adult who was a healthcare worker with PCR-confirmed SARS-CoV-2 infection or an uninfected control (not recorded which). The CDR3 coding sequence is TGTGCCAGCAGCTTCGGAAGGGTCAGGTACGAGCAGTACTTC. Protein sequence: CASSFGRVRYEQYF.